One sample yielded the 3 T cell receptor beta chains listed below, sequenced in a study of blood T cell repertoires in COVID-19. Here immunoSEQ multiplex PCR was the method, and the copy in TCRdb shows in-frame clones only, minus some. The data contain some 80,000 clones, roughly nine tenths of them seen just once; the ten biggest clones take up 2.5% to 3%. Sequenced input: peripheral blood. Receptors were obtained from a man aged 45-65 years with COVID-19, enrolled during active disease.

This rearrangement joins TRBV5-1 to TRBJ2-5, with D maybe TRBD2 (5 bases). Trimming pared 1 base from V and 2 bases from J, leaving 12 bases between. The CDR3 consists of 15 residues. The V gene's germline CDR1 is SGHRS and CDR2 YFSETQ. The CDR3 DNA sequence: TGCGCCAGCAGCTTGACCGGACTGAGACAAGAGACCCAGTACTTC. It encodes CASSLTGLRQETQYF.

The chain joins TRBV6-5 to TRBJ2-7; D unresolved. Germline V lookup: CDR1 MNHEY, CDR2 SVGAGI. V dropped 0 bases and J dropped 2 bases, with 8 bases sitting between them. The CDR3 is made up of 14 amino acids. CDR3 in DNA: TGTGCCAGCAGTTACTCGAAAGCCCCCTACGAGCAGTACTTC. Translating it yields CASSYSKAPYEQYF.

The chain uses TRBV19 and TRBJ2-2, with 11 nucleotides matching TRBD2. Germline-derived CDR1 and CDR2 are LNHDA and SQIVND (reference sequence). V shed 8 bases and J 0 bases; nucleotides not matched to a gene: 8. The CDR3 spans 17 residues. The CDR3 DNA reads as TGTGCCAGTTCTCTAGCGGGAGGAGGCCCGAACACCGGGGAGCTGTTTTTT. This sequence encodes CASSLAGGGPNTGELFF.